This TCR beta chain was documented in a study of blood T cell repertoires in COVID-19. The V gene's germline CDR1 is LNHDA and CDR2 SQIVND (reference sequence). The CDR3 has 15 amino acids. Trimming cost V 8 bases and J 3 bases; bases outside gene matches: 8. The data were produced by immunoSEQ multiplex PCR, yet TCRdb's version contains in-frame clones alone and is incomplete. The table has roughly 200,000 clones, around 87% seen once. Material: PBMCs or T cells enriched from blood (not recorded which). The receptor was derived from a man aged 25-40 years in a cohort exposed to, infected with or recovered from COVID-19 (not recorded which). V and J are TRBV19 and TRBJ1-4; 8 bases align to TRBD1. This chain's CDR3 is CASGQGARANEKLFF. The CDR3, as DNA: TGTGCCAGTGGGCAGGGGGCTCGAGCTAATGAAAAACTGTTTTTT.